The 18 T cell receptor beta chains presented below share a single source sample, sequenced in a study of blood T cell repertoires in COVID-19. Produced via immunoSEQ multiplex PCR; TCRdb's table is partial and in-frame only. This sample has 330,000 or so clones; around 87% occur once, and the top ten carry roughly 2%. Sample: PBMCs or T cells enriched from blood (not recorded which). These receptors were obtained from a man aged 35 to 55 in a cohort exposed to, infected with or recovered from COVID-19 (not recorded which).

The chain combines TRBV18 with TRBJ2-3, with D maybe TRBD2 (6 bases). The V gene's germline CDR1 is KGHSH and CDR2 LQKENI. CDR3 length equals 13 residues. The V end lost 4 bases, the J end lost 5 bases, and 10 bases lay between the germline ends. CDR3 amino acids: CASSRDLQDTQYF. The CDR3 DNA is TGTGCCAGCTCACGGGACTTACAAGATACGCAGTATTTT.

V gene TRBV6-5 combines with J gene TRBJ1-5, with 9 bases matching TRBD1. V trimming: 7 bases; J trimming: 4 bases; junction bases outside the gene matches: 8. CDR3 size: 15 residues. In germline, CDR1 is MNHEY, CDR2 SVGAGI. The CDR3 bases are TGTGCCAGCACCCAAGGACAGGGGAGTAATCAGCCCCAGCATTTT. Its translation: CASTQGQGSNQPQHF.

The CDR3 is CASSIARGQGGMNTEAFF. The CDR3 DNA reads as TGTGCCAGTAGTATAGCCCGAGGACAGGGAGGGATGAACACTGAAGCTTTCTTT. The gene calls are TRBV19 and TRBJ1-1; 8 bases map to TRBD1. The CDR3 totals 18 residues. The junction had 10 bases not matched to a gene; V was cut back by 1 base and J by 0 bases. Germline assignment: CDR1 LNHDA and CDR2 SQIVND (reference sequence). The full variable domain, rest sourced from reference TRBV19 and TRBJ1-1, is DGGITQSPKYLFRKEGQNVTLSCEQNLNHDAMYWYRQDPGQGLRLIYYSQIVNDFQKGDIAEGYSVSREKKESFPLTVTSAQKNPTAFYLCASSIARGQGGMNTEAFFGQGTRLTVV.

As DNA, the CDR3 is TGTGCCATCAGCAGGATATATGGCTACACCTTC. Encoded protein: CAISRIYGYTF. The chain couples TRBV28 to TRBJ1-2; D is uncertain. The length of the CDR3 is 11 residues. Germline CDR1 reads MDHEN; CDR2 reads SYDVKM. Trimming cost V 10 bases and J 5 bases, with 11 bases left between them.

The gene calls are TRBV6-5 and TRBJ1-1; D remains ambiguous. Trimming removed 0 bases at V and 4 bases at J, with 12 bases between. Per the germline V gene, CDR1 is MNHEY and CDR2 is SVGAGI. The CDR3 length is 15 residues. Here the CDR3 reads CASSYSLEASTEAFF. In nucleotides, the CDR3 is TGTGCCAGCAGTTACTCTCTGGAGGCGAGCACTGAAGCTTTCTTT.

The V gene is TRBV6-1, the J gene TRBJ1-1; 8 nucleotides line up with TRBD1. The V and J ends lost 4 bases and 0 bases, in that order; junction bases with no gene match: 7. CDR1 and CDR2 (germline): MNHNS, SASEGT. The CDR3 length is 16 residues. The DNA for the CDR3 is TGTGCCAGCAGTGCCGGGACAGGAGTCATGAACACTGAAGCTTTCTTT. Its translation: CASSAGTGVMNTEAFF.

The chain is built from TRBV11-3 and TRBJ2-5; TRBD1 might be the D (8 bases). The CDR3 is 15 amino acids. Looked up from germline, CDR1 is SGHNT and CDR2 is YENEEA. The germline V and J ends were trimmed by 3 bases and 2 bases, with 13 bases remaining between them. CDR3 sequence (DNA): TGTGCCAGCAGCTTCGGACAGGGAGGGCAAGAGACCCAGTACTTC. Its translation: CASSFGQGGQETQYF.

The sample holds one count of this clone. The J gene is TRBJ2-1, the V gene TRBV3-1 (or the pseudogene TRBV3-2), with 11 bases fitting TRBD2. V dropped 1 base and J dropped 6; count of bases not matched to a gene: 2. The CDR3 is made up of 15 amino acids. The germline gives CDR1 LGHDT, CDR2 YNNKEL (reference sequence). The CDR3 nucleotides are TGTGCCAGCAGCCAAGTCCTAGCGGGAGGCAATGAGCAGTTCTTC. This sequence encodes CASSQVLAGGNEQFF.

V is TRBV27 and J is TRBJ2-7; 9 nucleotides align to TRBD1. V was pared by 6 bases and J by 3 bases, with 9 bases of the junction left unmatched. The CDR3 is made up of 15 amino acids. The germline V gene has CDR1 MNHEY and CDR2 SMNVEV (reference sequence). CDR3 in amino acids: CASSKPGQGLYEQYF. CDR3 nucleotide sequence: TGTGCCAGCAGCAAACCGGGACAGGGTCTCTACGAGCAGTACTTC.

This clone was seen only once. The chain joins TRBV28 to TRBJ2-3; 7 bases are shared with TRBD1. Germline V CDR1 and CDR2: MDHEN, SYDVKM. The CDR3 contains 14 residues. V lost 5 bases and J lost 3; bases outside the gene matches: 5. The CDR3 DNA follows: TGTGCCAGCAGTGAGGGACAGCTAACAGATACGCAGTATTTT. Protein product: CASSEGQLTDTQYF.

This chain connects TRBV9 to TRBJ1-5; maybe TRBD1 (6 bases). This CDR3 spans 15 amino acids. Trimming stripped 4 bases from V and 3 bases from J, with 14 bases between. Looked up from germline, CDR1 is SGDLS and CDR2 is YYNGEE. For the CDR3, the DNA is TGTGCCAGCAGCAGGGAACAGGGCAACAATCAGCCCCAGCATTTT. Its translation: CASSREQGNNQPQHF.

This clone was observed once. The chain uses TRBV19 and TRBJ1-2; D perhaps matches TRBD1 (6 bases). The CDR3 has 13 amino acids. V shed 5 bases and J shed 4 bases, with 11 bases lying between them. Germline CDR1 and CDR2: LNHDA and SQIVND (reference sequence). The CDR3 region is CASSSGQRYGYTF. The CDR3 DNA follows: TGTGCCAGTAGTTCAGGACAGCGCTATGGCTACACCTTC.

This clone was picked up a small number of times. V usage is TRBV15 and J usage is TRBJ1-5, with a possible D match to TRBD1 (5 bases). The CDR3 runs to 15 residues. The germline V gene has CDR1 LNHNV and CDR2 YYDKDF (reference sequence). V lost 1 base and J lost 7, with 14 bases in between. CDR3 region: CATSRGRGFSQPQHF. For the CDR3, the DNA is TGTGCCACCAGCAGAGGACGGGGGTTTTCACAGCCCCAGCATTTT. The full variable domain, completed using reference TRBV15 and TRBJ1-5, is DAMVIQNPRYQVTQFGKPVTLSCSQTLNHNVMYWYQQKSSQAPKLLFHYYDKDFNNEADTPDNFQSRRPNTSFCFLDIRSPGLGDTAMYLCATSRGRGFSQPQHFGDGTRLSIL.

The chain joins TRBV29-1 to TRBJ2-3, with TRBD1 matching 12 bases. CDR3 length: 15 residues. Germline values: CDR1 SQVTM, CDR2 ANQGSEA. After removal of 4 bases from V and 3 bases from J, the junction contained 5 bases not matched to a gene. Written as DNA, the CDR3 is TGCAGCGTTGCGGGGACAGGGGGCAGGACAGATACGCAGTATTTT. Encoded protein: CSVAGTGGRTDTQYF.

This clone was detected only a few times. Other DNA sequences of this sample code for an identical CDR3. V usage is TRBV19 and J usage is TRBJ1-1, with D maybe TRBD1 (5 bases). Per the germline V gene, CDR1 is LNHDA and CDR2 is SQIVND (reference sequence). This CDR3 has 13 residues. Trimming stripped 2 bases from V and 5 bases from J, with 9 bases between. The CDR3 is CASSIKGDTEAFF. The CDR3 coding sequence is TGTGCCAGTAGTATAAAAGGGGATACTGAAGCTTTCTTT.

Here the CDR3 reads CASSPQQVTNNEQFF. CDR3 DNA: TGCGCCAGCAGCCCCCAACAGGTCACTAACAATGAGCAGTTCTTC. The V call is TRBV5-1, the J call TRBJ2-1, with a possible D match to TRBD1 (5 bases). This CDR3 has 15 amino acids. Germline-derived CDR1 and CDR2 are SGHRS and YFSETQ. V was clipped by 4 bases and J by 5 bases, with 16 bases between them.

The rearrangement links TRBV6-4 to TRBJ2-1, with 10 bases aligning to TRBD2. Germline V CDR1 and CDR2: MRHNA, SNTAGT. This CDR3 region has 15 residues. J gave up 4 bases and V 4 bases, and 4 bases lay outside the gene matches. The DNA of the CDR3 is TGTGCCAGCAGTGTCACTAGCGGGACATACAATGAGCAGTTCTTC. It encodes CASSVTSGTYNEQFF.

The chain recombines TRBV5-1 with TRBJ2-7, with 9 bases that match TRBD1. J gave up 3 bases and V 6 bases, and 10 bases lay outside the gene matches. CDR3 size: 15 residues. The germline gives CDR1 SGHRS, CDR2 YFSETQ. Written as DNA, the CDR3 is TGCGCCAGCACCACCGGGACAGGGAGGTTCTACGAGCAGTACTTC. It codes for CASTTGTGRFYEQYF.